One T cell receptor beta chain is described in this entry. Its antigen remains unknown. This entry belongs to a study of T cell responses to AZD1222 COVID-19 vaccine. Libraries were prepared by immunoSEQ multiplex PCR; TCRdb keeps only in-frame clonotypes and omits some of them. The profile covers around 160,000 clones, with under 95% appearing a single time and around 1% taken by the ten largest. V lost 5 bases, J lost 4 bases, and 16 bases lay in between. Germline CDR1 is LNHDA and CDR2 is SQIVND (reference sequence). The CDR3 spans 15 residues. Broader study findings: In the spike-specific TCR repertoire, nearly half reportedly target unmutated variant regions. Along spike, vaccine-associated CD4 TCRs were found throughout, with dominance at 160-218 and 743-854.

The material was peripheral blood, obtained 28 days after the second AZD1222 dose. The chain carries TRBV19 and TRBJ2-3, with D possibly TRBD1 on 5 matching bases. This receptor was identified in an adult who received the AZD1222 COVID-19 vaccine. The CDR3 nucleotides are TGTGCCAGTAGTTTTGAGACAGATCACCCAGATACGCAGTATTTT. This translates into CASSFETDHPDTQYF.